The 27 T cell receptor beta chains in this list originate from one sample, sequenced in a study of T cells after yellow fever vaccination. MiXCR, run by TCRdb on the 5' RACE reads, gives a single entry per CDR3 protein. The sample has approximately 250,000 distinct CDR3 sequences, approximately 5.2% seen once; the top ten hold roughly 3.4%. The source was CD4+ T cells sorted from PBMCs, collected on the day of the yellow fever booster vaccination. The source of these receptors is a young man who received the YFV17D yellow fever vaccine.

This clonotype occurred a few times. This chain links TRBV5-5 with TRBJ1-2; tentative D call: TRBD1 (5 bases). Per germline, CDR1 SGHKS and CDR2 YYEKEE (reference sequence). This CDR3 has 14 amino acids. Trimming shortened V by 4 bases and J by 4 bases, and 14 bases separated the two germline ends. CDR3 sequence (DNA): TGTGCCAGCAGCACCTGGACCGGGACCTATGGCTACACCTTC. This codes for CASSTWTGTYGYTF.

This clonotype came up many times. The rearrangement joins TRBV3-1 to TRBJ1-2; D not certain. Deletions cut 1 base from V and 8 bases from J, with 5 bases between. This CDR3 is built from 11 residues. Germline CDR1 reads LGHDT; CDR2 reads YNNKEL (reference sequence). The CDR3 loop reads CASSQGGGYTF. In DNA, the CDR3 is TGTGCCAGCAGCCAAGGAGGCGGCTACACCTTC.

The chain employs TRBV27 and TRBJ1-1; no firm D call. V lost 8 bases and J 0 bases, leaving 13 bases between the germline ends. Germline CDR1 is MNHEY and CDR2 is SMNVEV (reference sequence). The CDR3 loop spans 14 amino acids. CDR3 bases: TGTGCCAGCGGCCAACAGTCTATGAACACTGAAGCTTTCTTT. Protein product: CASGQQSMNTEAFF.

The chain links TRBV2 to TRBJ2-2; possible D gene TRBD2, 6 bases. The germline V and J ends were trimmed by 7 bases and 7 bases, with 13 bases remaining between them. The V gene's germline CDR1 is SNHLY and CDR2 FYNNEI. There are 13 residues in the CDR3. CDR3 amino acids: CASKAGSGGELFF. CDR3 coding DNA: TGTGCCAGCAAGGCGGGGTCGGGCGGGGAGCTGTTTTTT.

There are a few counts of this clonotype. The chain recombines TRBV9 with TRBJ2-2; no clear D gene. The CDR3 is 16 amino acids. Germline lookup yields CDR1 SGDLS and CDR2 YYNGEE. The V end was cut by 3 bases, the J end by 6 bases, with 18 bases between. The chain's CDR3 is CASSAAPSIGPGELFF. The DNA for the CDR3 is TGTGCCAGCAGCGCCGCGCCCTCCATCGGACCCGGGGAGCTGTTTTTT.

In its sample, this clonotype was seen a few times. The gene calls are TRBV2 and TRBJ2-2; either TRBD1 or TRBD2 may fit D (5 bases each). This CDR3 region has 15 residues. CDR1 is SNHLY, CDR2 FYNNEI, per germline. Trimming took 7 bases from V and 0 from J, leaving 12 bases between them. CDR3 bases: TGTGCCAGCACGGGGCTGGACGCGAACACCGGGGAGCTGTTTTTT. Its translation: CASTGLDANTGELFF.

This clonotype was counted ten times or more. The chain employs TRBV6-9 and TRBJ1-5; possibly TRBD1 for D (6 bases). The V end lost 8 bases, the J end lost 4 bases, and 18 bases lay between the germline ends. Germline V CDR1 and CDR2: MNHGY, SVAAGI. CDR3 length: 15 residues. The CDR3 sequence is CASSRGYRANQPQHF. Here the CDR3 DNA reads TGTGCCAGCTCACGTGGATACAGGGCGAATCAGCCCCAGCATTTT.

The V call is TRBV3-1, the J call TRBJ2-2, with 8 nucleotides matching TRBD2. Germline V gene sequence: CDR1 LGHDT, CDR2 YNNKEL (reference sequence). Trimming at V came to 4 bases and at J to 4 bases, leaving 8 bases not matched to a gene. The length of the CDR3 is 16 residues. This CDR3 reads CASSRVAGGFTGELFF. CDR3 coding DNA: TGTGCCAGCAGCCGTGTTGCGGGGGGATTCACCGGGGAGCTGTTTTTT. Full variable domain (missing parts from reference TRBV3-1 and TRBJ2-2): DTAVSQTPKYLVTQMGNDKSIKCEQNLGHDTMYWYKQDSKKFLKIMFSYNNKELIINETVPNRFSPKSPDKAHLNLHINSLELGDSAVYFCASSRVAGGFTGELFFGEGSRLTVL.

Concerning this clonotype itself: A read error may account for a junction end that differs from germline. V usage is TRBV7-7 and J usage is TRBJ2-2; a possible D gene is TRBD1 (5 bases). CDR1 SSHAT and CDR2 FNYEAQ come from the germline V gene (reference sequence). The CDR3 spans 15 residues. In DNA form, the CDR3 reads TGTGCTAGCAGCCAACAGGATAGATACACCGGGGAGCTGTTTTTT. Translated, it gives CASSQQDRYTGELFF.

This clonotype was seen repeatedly, ten times or more. The V gene is TRBV7-2, the J gene TRBJ2-3; no firm D call. Germline loops: CDR1 SGHTA, CDR2 FQGNSA. The CDR3 contains 14 residues. V was pared by 5 bases and J by 2 bases, with 11 bases between. The CDR3 sequence: CASSRVSLTDTQYF. The DNA of the CDR3 is TGTGCCAGCAGCCGCGTAAGCCTCACAGATACGCAGTATTTT.

The chain links TRBV19 to TRBJ2-3; D call uncertain. Trimming shortened V by 5 bases and J by 5 bases, and 8 bases separated the two germline ends. The CDR3 runs to 12 residues. Per germline, CDR1 LNHDA and CDR2 SQIVND (reference sequence). CDR3 sequence reads: CASSVVRDTQYF. CDR3 bases: TGTGCCAGTAGTGTTGTAAGAGATACGCAGTATTTT.

There are many counts of this clonotype. The chain is built from TRBV6-2 or TRBV6-3 and TRBJ2-7; D gene unclear. V dropped 10 bases and J dropped 5 bases, with 18 bases sitting between them. The CDR3 extends over 13 amino acids. Germline V gene data show CDR1 as MNHEY and CDR2 as SVGEGT. The CDR3 nucleotides are TGTGCCACTCTCCGGACGGTGAAGGACGAGCAGTACTTC. As protein: CATLRTVKDEQYF.

This clonotype showed up just a few times. The chain couples TRBV10-2 to TRBJ2-1, with 11 bases identical to TRBD2. This CDR3 contains 13 residues. Germline V gene sequence: CDR1 WSHSY, CDR2 SAAADI. After removal of 0 bases from V and 14 bases from J, the junction contained 3 bases not matched to a gene. The CDR3 coding sequence is TGCGCCAGCAGTGAGTCGACTAGCGGGGTCGAGTTCTTC. Amino acids: CASSESTSGVEFF.

The chain has TRBV30 and TRBJ1-1; D possibly corresponds to TRBD1 (6 bases). The germline V gene has CDR1 GTSNPN and CDR2 SVGIG (reference sequence). V dropped 0 bases and J dropped 0 bases, with 8 bases sitting between them. The CDR3 runs to 14 residues. The CDR3 reads CAWSVQGLNTEAFF. The CDR3 DNA follows: TGTGCCTGGAGTGTACAGGGTCTGAACACTGAAGCTTTCTTT.

This clonotype has more than one count but fewer than ten. The genes are TRBV15 and TRBJ1-1, with TRBD1 as a possible D gene (6 bases). The CDR3 loop spans 15 amino acids. Trimming took off 0 bases at V and 4 bases at J, with 12 bases between the two ends. Germline V gene sequence: CDR1 LNHNV, CDR2 YYDKDF (reference sequence). The CDR3 sequence is CATSRDGSGATEAFF. The CDR3 DNA reads TGTGCCACCAGCAGAGATGGCTCGGGGGCCACTGAAGCTTTCTTT.

The rearrangement links TRBV4-3 to TRBJ2-1; TRBD2 is a possible D gene (7 bases). Germline V CDR1 and CDR2: LGHNA, YSLEER. Trimming left V 5 bases short and J 5 bases short, with 16 bases between. The CDR3 length is 15 residues. CDR3 bases: TGCGCCAGCAGCTCAACGGGGGGCGGGGACAATGAGCAGTTCTTC. Amino acids: CASSSTGGGDNEQFF.

Many counts were recorded for this clonotype. V and J are TRBV2 and TRBJ2-5; 10 positions match TRBD2. Per germline, CDR1 SNHLY and CDR2 FYNNEI. The CDR3 is 15 residues long. With 6 bases clipped from V and 5 bases from J, the junction kept 9 bases outside the gene matches. The CDR3 DNA is TGTGCCAGCAGCCTGGGACTAGCGAGAGGGGAGACCCAGTACTTC. It specifies CASSLGLARGETQYF.

This chain joins TRBV20-1 and TRBJ2-5; tentative D call: TRBD2 (5 bases). Trimming removed 0 bases from V and 3 bases from J, with 11 bases in between. The CDR3 is made up of 14 amino acids. In germline, CDR1 is DFQATT, CDR2 SNEGSKA (reference sequence). For the CDR3, the DNA is TGCAGTGCTAGAGAAAGTCTAGCTAAAGAGACCCAGTACTTC. Its translation: CSARESLAKETQYF.

The chain has TRBV7-9 and TRBJ1-6, with D tentatively TRBD1 (6 bases). The CDR3 is 16 residues long. Trimming cost V 6 bases and J 4 bases, with 16 bases left between them. Germline V CDR1 and CDR2: SEHNR, FQNEAQ (reference sequence). The CDR3 here is CASSHNGGTYNSPLHF. The CDR3 nucleotides read TGTGCCAGCAGTCATAACGGGGGCACTTATAATTCACCCCTCCACTTT.

J is TRBJ2-5 and V is TRBV5-5, with D perhaps being TRBD1 or TRBD2 (6 bases each). The germline V gene encodes CDR1 SGHKS and CDR2 YYEKEE (reference sequence). The CDR3 runs 13 residues. V lost 1 base and J lost 6, with 10 bases in between. The CDR3 sequence: CASSLWGAKTQYF. The CDR3 region has the DNA TGTGCCAGCAGCTTGTGGGGGGCGAAGACCCAGTACTTC.

This clonotype came up many times. The V and J genes are TRBV20-1 and TRBJ1-2; D remains ambiguous. This CDR3 is built from 12 residues. Germline V gene lookup returns CDR1 DFQATT and CDR2 SNEGSKA (reference sequence). In DNA form, the CDR3 reads TGCAGGGGAGGAGAATCTAACTATGGCTACACCTTC. This translates into CRGGESNYGYTF.

This clonotype has more than one count but fewer than ten. The chain has TRBV4-2 and TRBJ1-6; no clear D gene. The CDR3 covers 15 residues. Germline V lookup: CDR1 LGHNA, CDR2 YNFKEQ. V was clipped by 1 base and J by 10 bases, with 14 bases between them. CDR3 bases: TGTGCCAGCAGCCAAGTCCCGGTCGAAACCTCACCCCTCCACTTT. Translation gives CASSQVPVETSPLHF.

The chain joins TRBV6-5 to TRBJ2-2; no clear D gene. CDR1 MNHEY and CDR2 SVGAGI come from the germline V gene. Trimming removed 6 bases at V and 2 bases at J, with 13 bases between. The CDR3 consists of 15 residues. The CDR3 coding sequence is TGTGCCAGCAGGGTGACCGGCCTTAACACCGGGGAGCTGTTTTTT. It translates to CASRVTGLNTGELFF.

This chain uses TRBV6-6 with TRBJ1-1; unclear D gene. The CDR3 covers 13 residues. The germline gives CDR1 MNHNY, CDR2 SVGAGI (reference sequence). Trimming stripped 5 bases from V and 6 bases from J, with 13 bases between. In DNA, the CDR3 is TGTGCCAGCAGTCTACGAGAGGTCTCTGAAGCTTTCTTT. This codes for CASSLREVSEAFF.

The sample holds many counts of this clonotype. CDR3: CATRTGGPLNIQYF. The CDR3 DNA is TGTGCCACCCGGACAGGGGGCCCATTAAACATTCAGTACTTC. This chain uses TRBV15 with TRBJ2-4, with 11 positions matching TRBD1. Germline loops: CDR1 LNHNV, CDR2 YYDKDF (reference sequence). This CDR3 region has 14 residues. V gave up 8 bases and J gave up 6 bases; unmatched junction bases: 6.

This sequence joins TRBV27 and TRBJ1-2; D is unresolved. The ends were cut back, 4 bases at V and 7 bases at J, with 13 bases in the middle. The CDR3 has 13 amino acids. Germline V gene data show CDR1 as MNHEY and CDR2 as SMNVEV (reference sequence). In nucleotides, the CDR3 is TGTGCCAGCAGTTCCGCTCCGACTTCTGGCTACACCTTC. It translates to CASSSAPTSGYTF.

This clonotype has at least ten counts. The CDR3 spells CASSLNRVGETQYF. The CDR3 bases are TGTGCCAGCAGCTTAAACAGGGTTGGTGAGACCCAGTACTTC. This chain uses TRBV11-2 with TRBJ2-5; maybe TRBD1 (6 bases). V shed 2 bases and J shed 5 bases, with 12 bases lying between them. CDR1 SGHAT and CDR2 FQNNGV come from the germline V gene. CDR3 length: 14 residues.